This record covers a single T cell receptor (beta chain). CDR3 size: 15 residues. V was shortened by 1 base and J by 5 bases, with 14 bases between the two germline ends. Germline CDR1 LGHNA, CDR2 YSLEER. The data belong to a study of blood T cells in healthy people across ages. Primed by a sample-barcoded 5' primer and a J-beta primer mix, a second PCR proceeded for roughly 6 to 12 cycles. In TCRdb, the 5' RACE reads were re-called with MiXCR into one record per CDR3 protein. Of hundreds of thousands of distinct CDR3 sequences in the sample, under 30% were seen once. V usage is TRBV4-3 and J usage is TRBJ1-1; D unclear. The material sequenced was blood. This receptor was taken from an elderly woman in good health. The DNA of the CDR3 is TGCGCCAGCAGCCAAGGAGCCCTAGCATGGACTGAAGCTTTCTTT. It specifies CASSQGALAWTEAFF.